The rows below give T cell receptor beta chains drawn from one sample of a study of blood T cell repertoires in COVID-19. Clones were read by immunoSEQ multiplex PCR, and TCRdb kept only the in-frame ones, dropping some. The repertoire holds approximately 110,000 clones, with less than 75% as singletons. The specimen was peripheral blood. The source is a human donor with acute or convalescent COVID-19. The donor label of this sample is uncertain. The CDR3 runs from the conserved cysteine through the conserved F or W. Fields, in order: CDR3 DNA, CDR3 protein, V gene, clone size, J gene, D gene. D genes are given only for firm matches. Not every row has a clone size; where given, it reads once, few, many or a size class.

TGTGCCAGCAGATCCCCGGACAGGGGGGGTTATGGCTACACCTTC	CASRSPDRGGYGYTF	TRBV6-5	-	TRBJ1-2	TRBD1
TGTGCCAGCACCAAGACAGTAAAGAACACTGAAGCTTTCTTT	CASTKTVKNTEAFF	TRBV6-5	-	TRBJ1-1	-
TGCGCCAGCAGCAGGACAGGGGGCCTACTTGAAGCTTTCTTT	CASSRTGGLLEAFF	TRBV5-1	-	TRBJ1-1	TRBD1
TGTGCCAGCAGCCTCGTTTTTATAGCGGGCCTAAGCACAGATACGCAGTATTTT	CASSLVFIAGLSTDTQYF	TRBV7-2	-	TRBJ2-3	TRBD2
TGTGCCAGCAGTTCCACTGCGATCAATGAGCAGTTCTTC	CASSSTAINEQFF	TRBV6-6	-	TRBJ2-1	-
TGCAGCGTTGAGGGCGAATCTAATGAAAAACTGTTTTTT	CSVEGESNEKLFF	TRBV29-1	-	TRBJ1-4	-
TGTGCCAGCAGCCCGGAGATCATCGGTGGGCAGCCCCAGCATTTT	CASSPEIIGGQPQHF	TRBV11-2	-	TRBJ1-5	-
TGTGCCAGCAGGCCGATGGAAGGGGGCGGAATGAGGGGCTACACCTTC	CASRPMEGGGMRGYTF	TRBV27	-	TRBJ1-2	TRBD1
TGTGCCTGGAGTACCCCAGGGGGAAACACCATATATTTT	CAWSTPGGNTIYF	TRBV30	-	TRBJ1-3	-
TGTGCCAGCCGGGACTTCAACACCGGGGAGCTGTTTTTT	CASRDFNTGELFF	TRBV6-5	-	TRBJ2-2	-
TGTGCCAGCTCACGCCGGGAAGGACCGACCCATGAGCAGTTCTTC	CASSRREGPTHEQFF	TRBV18	-	TRBJ2-1	-
TGCAGCGTTACGCCCATCGGCACCGGGGAGCTGTTTTTT	CSVTPIGTGELFF	TRBV29-1	-	TRBJ2-2	-
TGCGCCAGCAGGTCGGGACAGGGCGGGCGATGGGTTCGTGGAGAGACCCAGTACTTC	CASRSGQGGRWVRGETQYF	TRBV5-1	-	TRBJ2-5	TRBD1
TGTGCCAGCAGTTACGGGACATTCTATAATTCACCCCTCCACTTT	CASSYGTFYNSPLHF	TRBV28	-	TRBJ1-6	-
TGTGCCAGTAGTCCCTCGACAGGGAACTATGGCTACACCTTC	CASSPSTGNYGYTF	TRBV19	-	TRBJ1-2	TRBD1
TGTGCCAGCAGCTCCGCATACGGGACACTCGATACGCAGTATTTT	CASSSAYGTLDTQYF	TRBV11-1	-	TRBJ2-3	-
TGTGCCAGCAGTAGGGGGCTTATGGAAAAACTGTTTTTT	CASSRGLMEKLFF	TRBV6-5	-	TRBJ1-4	TRBD1
TGCAGCGTGCGACTAGGGACAGGGGGCTACGAGCAGTACTTC	CSVRLGTGGYEQYF	TRBV29-1	-	TRBJ2-7	TRBD1
TGTGCCTGGATGGGACTAGCGACAGATACGCAGTATTTT	CAWMGLATDTQYF	TRBV30	-	TRBJ2-3	TRBD2
TGTGCCAGCAGGCCTCACACAACAGGGAACACTGAAGCTTTCTTT	CASRPHTTGNTEAFF	TRBV9	-	TRBJ1-1	-
TGTGCCAGCAGTACCCCTCCTAGCAGGCCAGCGAACACCGGGGAGCTGTTTTTT	CASSTPPSRPANTGELFF	TRBV28	-	TRBJ2-2	-
TGTGCCAGCAGCCCCCCGGGGGGGTACAATGAGCAGTTCTTC	CASSPPGGYNEQFF	TRBV5-4	-	TRBJ2-1	TRBD2
TGTGCCACCAGTGATTTTCGGGCGGGGGGGAGCACAGATACGCAGTATTTT	CATSDFRAGGSTDTQYF	TRBV24-1	-	TRBJ2-3	TRBD2
TGCAGCGTTGTGACAGATGGAGACTATGGCTACACCTTC	CSVVTDGDYGYTF	TRBV29-1	-	TRBJ1-2	-
TGTGCCAGCAGATCCCCGGGACAGGATTACTATGGCTACACCTTC	CASRSPGQDYYGYTF	TRBV28	once	TRBJ1-2	TRBD1
TGTGCCAGCCAAGACGGAGGGTATGGCTACACCTTC	CASQDGGYGYTF	TRBV2	-	TRBJ1-2	-
TGTGCCAGTACCCCAACACCTGGGACACGTTCGAGTATGGGCTACACCTTC	CASTPTPGTRSSMGYTF	TRBV19	-	TRBJ1-2	-
TGTGCCAGCAGCTTGGAACAGAGGAACACTGAAGCTTTCTTT	CASSLEQRNTEAFF	TRBV5-4	once	TRBJ1-1	-
TGTGCCAGCAGTTATTTCCAGGGGGCTGGAAACACCATATATTTT	CASSYFQGAGNTIYF	TRBV6-6	few	TRBJ1-3	TRBD1
TGTGCCAGCAGCCCCGGTGAAAAACTGTTTTTT	CASSPGEKLFF	TRBV6-6	many	TRBJ1-4	-
TGTGCCACCAGCAGAGTTCTAAATTCACCCCTCCACTTT	CATSRVLNSPLHF	TRBV15	-	TRBJ1-6	-
TGTGCCAGCAGTTCAACCCCCGCCTGGACAGGGGGCCGTTATGGCTACACCTTC	CASSSTPAWTGGRYGYTF	TRBV27	-	TRBJ1-2	TRBD1